This T cell receptor (beta chain) was documented in a study of vaccination effects on CD4 cells after COVID-19. The wider study: Researchers obtained post-vaccine samples at a median of 72 days past the second dose. General observations from the study: Only a few convalescent patients and no early post-infection timepoints featured in the study.

The repertoire was sequenced with immunoSEQ multiplex PCR; TCRdb's copy has only in-frame clones and lacks some. The data show about 50,000 clones, with 65% to 75% seen just once and roughly 5.4% held by the top ten. This clone was found once. Its matching antigen is unknown. Trimming removed 4 bases from V and 3 bases from J; junction bases left unmatched: 7. Germline values: CDR1 SGHTA, CDR2 FQGTGA. The CDR3 sequence is 16 residues long. Following a roughly ten-day culture, CD4+ T cells were purified. The person's infection with SARS-CoV-2, confirmed by PCR, took place between March and December 2020. Each person got two doses of an mRNA SARS-CoV-2 vaccine, BNT162b2 or mRNA-1273.

The sequenced sample was CD4+ T cells from PBMCs cultured without peptide, obtained after COVID-19 vaccination. This chain links TRBV7-3 with TRBJ2-3; 10 bases line up with TRBD1. The receptor's source is a human donor who had a prior SARS-CoV-2 infection. CDR3 residues: CASSSGTGVLTDTQYF. The CDR3 DNA sequence: TGTGCCAGCAGCTCCGGGACAGGGGTTTTAACAGATACGCAGTATTTT.